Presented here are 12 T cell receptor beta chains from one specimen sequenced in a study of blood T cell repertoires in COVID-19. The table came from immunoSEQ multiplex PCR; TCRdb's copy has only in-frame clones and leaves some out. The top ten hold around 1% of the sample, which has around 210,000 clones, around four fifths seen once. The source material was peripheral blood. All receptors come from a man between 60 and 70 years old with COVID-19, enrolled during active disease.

The CDR3 DNA reads as TGTGCCAGCAGTCCTACTAGCGGCCAAGAGACCCAGTACTTC. It yields the protein CASSPTSGQETQYF. The chain is built from TRBV6-5 and TRBJ2-5; 8 bases are a match to TRBD2. The CDR3 has 14 amino acids. The germline V gene has CDR1 MNHEY and CDR2 SVGAGI. V was pared by 5 bases and J by 1 base, with 3 bases of the junction left unmatched.

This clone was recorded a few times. CDR3 loop: CASRPLGRVNTEAFF. CDR3 DNA: TGTGCCAGCAGACCGCTGGGGAGGGTGAACACTGAAGCTTTCTTT. The V gene is TRBV11-2, the J gene TRBJ1-1; no definite D call. V lost 6 bases and J 0 bases, leaving 14 bases between the germline ends. The germline V gene encodes CDR1 SGHAT and CDR2 FQNNGV. The CDR3 contains 15 residues.

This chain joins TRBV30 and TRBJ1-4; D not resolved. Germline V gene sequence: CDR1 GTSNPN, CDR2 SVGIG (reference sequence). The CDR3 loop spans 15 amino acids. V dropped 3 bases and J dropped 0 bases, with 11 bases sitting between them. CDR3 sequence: CAWRSVGATNEKLFF. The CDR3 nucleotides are TGTGCCTGGAGAAGTGTGGGAGCAACTAATGAAAAACTGTTTTTT. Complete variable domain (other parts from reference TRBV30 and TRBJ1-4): SQTIHQWPATLVQPVGSPLSLECTVEGTSNPNLYWYRQAAGRGLQLLFYSVGIGQISSEVPQNLSASRPQDRQFILSSKKLLLSDSGFYLCAWRSVGATNEKLFFGSGTQLSVL.

The CDR3 region is CASTLGGRNYEQYF. DNA of the CDR3: TGTGCCAGCACCCTGGGGGGGAGAAACTACGAGCAGTACTTC. This rearrangement joins TRBV7-9 to TRBJ2-7; 7 bases match TRBD2. Germline-derived CDR1 and CDR2 are SEHNR and FQNEAQ (reference sequence). V was clipped by 7 bases and J by 3 bases; unmatched bases: 9. The CDR3 is made up of 14 amino acids. The full variable domain, its missing parts supplied by reference TRBV7-9 and TRBJ2-7, is DTGVSQNPRHKITKRGQNVTFRCDPISEHNRLYWYRQTLGQGPEFLTYFQNEAQLEKSRLLSDRFSAERPKGSFSTLEIQRTEQGDSAMYLCASTLGGRNYEQYFGPGTRLTVT.

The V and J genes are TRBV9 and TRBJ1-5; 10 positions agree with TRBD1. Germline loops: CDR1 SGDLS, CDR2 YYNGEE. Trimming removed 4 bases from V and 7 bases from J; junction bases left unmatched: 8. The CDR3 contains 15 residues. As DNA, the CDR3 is TGTGCCAGCAGCAAGACAGGGGGCAATTGGCAGCCCCAGCATTTT. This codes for CASSKTGGNWQPQHF.

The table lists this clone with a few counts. Here the CDR3 DNA reads TGTGCCAGCAGGACGGACAGGGGGATAGCAGATACGCAGTATTTT. Its translation is CASRTDRGIADTQYF. The chain carries TRBV6-5 and TRBJ2-3, with 10 bases fitting TRBD1. Germline CDR1 MNHEY, CDR2 SVGAGI. The CDR3 length is 15 residues. J was trimmed by 4 bases and V by 6 bases; bases with no gene match: 7.

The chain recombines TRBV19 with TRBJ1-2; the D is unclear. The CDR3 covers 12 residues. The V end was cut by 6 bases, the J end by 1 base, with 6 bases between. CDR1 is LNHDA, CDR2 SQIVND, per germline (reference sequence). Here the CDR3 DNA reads TGTGCCAGTAGGAAGAGTAACTATGGCTACACCTTC. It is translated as CASRKSNYGYTF.

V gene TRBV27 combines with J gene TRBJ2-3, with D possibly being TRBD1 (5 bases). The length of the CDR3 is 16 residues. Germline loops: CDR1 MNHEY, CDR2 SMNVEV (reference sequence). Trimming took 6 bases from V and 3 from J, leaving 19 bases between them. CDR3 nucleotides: TGTGCCAGCAGACTTATAGGGGCTACGGATACAGATACGCAGTATTTT. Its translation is CASRLIGATDTDTQYF.

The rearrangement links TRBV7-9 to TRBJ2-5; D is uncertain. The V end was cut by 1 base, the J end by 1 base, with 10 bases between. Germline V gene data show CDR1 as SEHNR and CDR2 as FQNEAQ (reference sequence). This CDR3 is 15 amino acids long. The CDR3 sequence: CASSLEASAQETQYF. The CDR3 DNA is TGTGCCAGCAGCTTAGAGGCAAGCGCCCAAGAGACCCAGTACTTC.

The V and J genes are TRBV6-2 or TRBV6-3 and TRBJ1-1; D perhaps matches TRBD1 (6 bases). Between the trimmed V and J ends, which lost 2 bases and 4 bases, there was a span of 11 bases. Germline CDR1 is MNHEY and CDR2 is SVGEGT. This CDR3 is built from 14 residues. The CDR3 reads CASSYGWGPTEAFF. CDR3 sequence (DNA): TGTGCCAGCAGTTACGGTTGGGGGCCCACTGAAGCTTTCTTT.

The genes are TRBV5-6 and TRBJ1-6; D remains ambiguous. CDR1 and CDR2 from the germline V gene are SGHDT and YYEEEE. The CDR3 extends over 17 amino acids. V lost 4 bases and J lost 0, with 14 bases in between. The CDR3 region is CASSAPLKSSYNSPLHF. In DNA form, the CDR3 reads TGTGCCAGCAGCGCCCCACTTAAGTCCTCCTATAATTCACCCCTCCACTTT.

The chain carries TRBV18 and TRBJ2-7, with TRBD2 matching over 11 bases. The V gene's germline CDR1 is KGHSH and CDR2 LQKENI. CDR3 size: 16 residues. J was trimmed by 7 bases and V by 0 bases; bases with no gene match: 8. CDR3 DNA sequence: TGTGCCAGCTCACCACCCGGTAGCGGGAGGGGTGAAGAGCAGTACTTC. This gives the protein CASSPPGSGRGEEQYF.